The source of this TCR beta chain is a study of cytomegalovirus exposure and HLA in healthy donors. Study-wide background: HLA-typed donors were the source of about 81 million unique TCRs held in an early data release. Broader study findings: Associated with cytomegalovirus, according to the listing, were 150 to 200 TCR beta chains.

60 Vbeta and 13 Jbeta primers were used in PCR. Produced via immunoSEQ multiplex PCR; TCRdb's table is partial and in-frame only. The sample holds around 150,000 clones, 60% to 85% seen once. The V end lost 7 bases, the J end lost 1 base, and 14 bases lay between the germline ends. CDR1 is SGHDT and CDR2 is YYEEEE in the germline V gene. The CDR3 totals 14 residues. In nominal health when sampled, donors likely had unrecorded immune exposures nonetheless. Details on this clone: The antigen remains undetermined.

The V and J genes are TRBV5-6 and TRBJ1-1; perhaps TRBD1 as D (6 bases). Sample: PBMCs. This TCR derives from a female donor in good health and CMV-seropositive. CDR3 residues: CASVTGLGNTEAFF. DNA for the CDR3: TGTGCCAGCGTCACAGGGCTGGGGAACACTGAAGCTTTCTTT.